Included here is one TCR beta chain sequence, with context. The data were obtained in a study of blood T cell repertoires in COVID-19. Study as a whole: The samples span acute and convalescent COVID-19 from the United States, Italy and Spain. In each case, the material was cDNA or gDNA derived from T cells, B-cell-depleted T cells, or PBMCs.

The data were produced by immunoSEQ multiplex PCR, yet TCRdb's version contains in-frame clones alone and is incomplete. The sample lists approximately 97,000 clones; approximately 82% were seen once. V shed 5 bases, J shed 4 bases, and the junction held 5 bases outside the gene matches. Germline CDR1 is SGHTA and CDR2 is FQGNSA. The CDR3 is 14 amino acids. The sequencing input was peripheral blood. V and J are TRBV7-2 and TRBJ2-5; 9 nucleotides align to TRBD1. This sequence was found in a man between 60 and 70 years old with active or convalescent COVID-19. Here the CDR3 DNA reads TGTGCCAGCAGCCCCGGGACAGGGAGAGAGACCCAGTACTTC. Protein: CASSPGTGRETQYF.